Shown below are 21 T cell receptor beta chains from a single sample sequenced in a study of blood T cells in healthy people across ages. With a J-beta primer mix and a sample-barcoded 5' primer, a second PCR ran about 7 to 11 cycles. TCRdb itself ran the 5' RACE reads through MiXCR, one entry per CDR3 protein. The data contain about 800,000 distinct CDR3 sequences, just under 25% of them singletons. This sample also appeared in a second study, on T cells of mothers and their children.

Sequences were obtained from blood. The source of these receptors is a boy between 10 and 17 years old in good health.

V gene TRBV20-1 combines with J gene TRBJ2-3, with 11 positions matching TRBD2. Trimming at V came to 6 bases and at J to 2 bases, leaving 4 bases not matched to a gene. Germline CDR1 reads DFQATT; CDR2 reads SNEGSKA (reference sequence). This CDR3 spans 14 amino acids. The CDR3 DNA reads TGCAGTGCCAGACTAGCGGGAATCACAGATACGCAGTATTTT. It encodes CSARLAGITDTQYF.

This chain uses TRBV7-3 with TRBJ1-2, with 7 positions matching TRBD1. This CDR3 is built from 16 residues. In germline, CDR1 is SGHTA, CDR2 FQGTGA. V lost 0 bases and J lost 9; bases outside the gene matches: 13. Here the CDR3 DNA reads TGTGCCAGCAGCTTAACGTGGGACAGCGAAGCGTCAAGCTACACCTTC. As protein: CASSLTWDSEASSYTF. Drawing the rest from reference TRBV7-3 and TRBJ1-2, the complete variable domain is GAGVSQTPSNKVTEKGKYVELRCDPISGHTALYWYRQSLGQGPEFLIYFQGTGAADDSGLPNDRFFAVRPEGSVSTLKIQRTERGDSAVYLCASSLTWDSEASSYTFGSGTRLTVV.

This clonotype has only a few counts. J is TRBJ2-5 and V is TRBV27; possible D gene TRBD2, 6 bases. Germline values: CDR1 MNHEY, CDR2 SMNVEV (reference sequence). With 8 bases removed from V and 4 bases from J, the gap between germline ends came to 14 bases. The CDR3 totals 13 residues. The CDR3 is CASGAGIGETQYF. The CDR3 DNA sequence: TGTGCCAGCGGTGCGGGGATTGGAGAGACCCAGTACTTC.

This clonotype came up a few times. This chain joins TRBV12-3 or TRBV12-4 and TRBJ1-3, with TRBD1 as a possible D gene (6 bases). The ends were cut back, 3 bases at V and 2 bases at J, with 8 bases in the middle. CDR3 length: 14 amino acids. The CDR3 sequence: CASSFGGAGNTIYF. DNA of the CDR3: TGTGCCAGCAGTTTCGGGGGCGCTGGAAACACCATATATTTT.

This clonotype has a handful of counts. V and J are TRBV2 and TRBJ1-5; D ambiguous. The CDR3 runs 13 residues. The germline V and J ends were trimmed by 7 bases and 0 bases, with 7 bases remaining between them. Per germline, CDR1 SNHLY and CDR2 FYNNEI. The CDR3, as DNA: TGTGCCAGCAAACAGTATAGCAATCAGCCCCAGCATTTT. Protein sequence: CASKQYSNQPQHF.

The chain links TRBV2 to TRBJ1-1, with D possibly being TRBD1 (5 bases). In germline, CDR1 is SNHLY, CDR2 FYNNEI. The germline V and J ends were trimmed by 3 bases and 11 bases, with 13 bases remaining between them. CDR3 length equals 12 residues. This CDR3 is CASSERKGRAFF. The CDR3 region has the DNA TGTGCCAGCAGTGAGCGGAAGGGGCGTGCTTTCTTT.

V is TRBV12-3 or TRBV12-4 and J is TRBJ2-7; D uncertain. V shed 3 bases and J shed 6 bases, with 12 bases lying between them. The CDR3 is made up of 13 amino acids. The CDR3 region has the DNA TGTGCCAGCAGTTTTCCGGCAAATGGCGAGCAGTACTTC. Its translation is CASSFPANGEQYF.

The sample holds a few counts of this clonotype. The rearrangement uses TRBV28 and TRBJ2-5; the match to TRBD2 covers 7 bases. The CDR3 spans 16 residues. V gave up 2 bases and J gave up 1 base; unmatched junction bases: 7. The V gene's germline CDR1 is MDHEN and CDR2 SYDVKM. This CDR3 reads CASSLKASGIQETQYF. The CDR3 DNA follows: TGTGCCAGCAGTTTAAAGGCTAGCGGAATCCAAGAGACCCAGTACTTC.

The chain links TRBV4-1 to TRBJ2-5, with D maybe TRBD2 (6 bases). The J call could be wrong; TRBJ2-7 is a better fit for the DNA end. The length of the CDR3 is 15 residues. Per germline, CDR1 MGHRA and CDR2 YSYEKL. CDR3 DNA sequence: TGCGCCAGCAGCCAGGGGGGAGTGGCCCCCTACGAGCAGTACTTC. Amino acid sequence: CASSQGGVAPYEQYF.

The CDR3 region is CASSTGGGNNEQFF. DNA of the CDR3: TGCGCCAGCAGTACTGGGGGCGGGAACAATGAGCAGTTCTTC. The J gene is TRBJ2-1, the V gene TRBV4-1; the D call may be TRBD1 or TRBD2 (6 bases each). V was pared by 6 bases and J by 5 bases, with 14 bases between. The CDR3 contains 14 residues. Germline V lookup: CDR1 MGHRA, CDR2 YSYEKL.

This clonotype was seen a few times. V gene TRBV6-2 or TRBV6-3 combines with J gene TRBJ2-1; 7 bases line up with TRBD2. Losses at the gene ends were 6 bases for V and 0 bases for J; bases not matched to a gene: 5. Germline lookup yields CDR1 MNHEY and CDR2 SVGEGT. CDR3 length equals 15 residues. The CDR3 spells CASRQRTSSYNEQFF. CDR3 coding DNA: TGTGCCAGCAGACAACGGACTAGCTCCTACAATGAGCAGTTCTTC.

V usage is TRBV28 and J usage is TRBJ2-1; possible D gene TRBD2, 5 bases. This CDR3 comprises 16 residues. With 2 bases removed from V and 5 bases from J, the gap between germline ends came to 16 bases. Germline CDR1 and CDR2: MDHEN and SYDVKM. Here the CDR3 reads CASSLVVLARNNEQFF. The CDR3 bases are TGTGCCAGCAGTTTAGTTGTGCTAGCCCGGAACAATGAGCAGTTCTTC.

The rearrangement uses TRBV6-6 and TRBJ2-5; 12 nucleotides line up with TRBD2. The tail of the sequence fits TRBJ2-1 better, so the J call may be wrong. This CDR3 is built from 16 residues. In germline, CDR1 is MNHNY, CDR2 SVGAGI (reference sequence). CDR3 sequence reads: CASSYSTSGRDNEQFF. CDR3 bases: TGTGCCAGCAGTTACTCGACTAGCGGGAGAGATAATGAGCAGTTCTTC.

In DNA form, the CDR3 reads TGTGCCAGCAGCCCGAGGGACAGAATATTCAAAACCCCGAACACTGAAGCTTTCTTT. This sequence encodes CASSPRDRIFKTPNTEAFF. The chain carries TRBV7-2 and TRBJ1-1, with 7 bases identical to TRBD1. Germline values: CDR1 SGHTA, CDR2 FQGNSA. There are 19 residues in the CDR3. With V trimmed by 5 bases and J by 1 base, 19 bases remained unmatched.

This clonotype was seen a handful of times. This chain uses TRBV13 with TRBJ2-5; 11 bases are a match to TRBD2. Losses at the gene ends were 0 bases for V and 4 bases for J; bases not matched to a gene: 7. The CDR3 consists of 17 residues. CDR1 PRHDT and CDR2 FYEKMQ come from the germline V gene (reference sequence). The CDR3 sequence: CASSLGGTSGARETQYF. In nucleotides, the CDR3 is TGTGCCAGCAGCTTAGGCGGGACTAGCGGAGCTCGAGAGACCCAGTACTTC. Looking up the rest from reference TRBV13 and TRBJ2-5 gives the full variable domain: AAGVIQSPRHLIKEKRETATLKCYPIPRHDTVYWYQQGPGQDPQFLISFYEKMQSDKGSIPDRFSAQQFSDYHSELNMSSLELGDSALYFCASSLGGTSGARETQYFGPGTRLLVL.

There are a few counts of this clonotype. The V and J genes are TRBV6-6 and TRBJ1-3; TRBD1 might be the D (5 bases). The CDR3 is 16 residues long. Deletions cut 8 bases from V and 0 bases from J, with 17 bases between. Germline V CDR1 and CDR2: MNHNY, SVGAGI (reference sequence). DNA for the CDR3: TGTGCCAGCTCTCTCACCCGGGGCAGCTCTGGAAACACCATATATTTT. It translates to CASSLTRGSSGNTIYF.

This clonotype was counted at least ten times. The J gene is TRBJ2-5, the V gene TRBV11-2; 9 positions agree with TRBD1. The germline V gene has CDR1 SGHAT and CDR2 FQNNGV. This CDR3 is built from 15 residues. V lost 4 bases to trimming and J lost 5 bases; unmatched junction nucleotides: 8. DNA for the CDR3: TGTGCCAGCAGCTACACCGGGACAGGGAGCGAGACCCAGTACTTC. Translation: CASSYTGTGSETQYF.

This sequence joins TRBV7-2 and TRBJ2-5; D remains ambiguous. With 5 bases removed from V and 0 bases from J, the gap between germline ends came to 10 bases. CDR1 and CDR2 (germline): SGHTA, FQGNSA. The CDR3 consists of 14 residues. The CDR3 bases are TGTGCCAGCAGCCGCAGGCTGCACCAAGAGACCCAGTACTTC. Residues: CASSRRLHQETQYF.

A word on this clonotype: A junction end diverges from the germline sequence, so it may reflect a read error. The chain employs TRBV5-1 and TRBJ2-3; D might be TRBD1 (5 bases). Germline V CDR1 and CDR2: SGHRS, YFSETQ. This CDR3 contains 15 residues. The CDR3 coding sequence is TGCGCCAGCAGCTTGGAGTCCAGAAGCACAGGTACGCAGTATTTT. Protein product: CASSLESRSTGTQYF.

This clonotype appeared a few times. Since the CDR3 does not end with the conserved phenylalanine or tryptophan, this likely comes from a read error. This chain joins TRBV7-9 and TRBJ1-1; D possibly corresponds to TRBD1 (5 bases). V lost 5 bases and J 6 bases, leaving 13 bases between the germline ends. The germline gives CDR1 SEHNR, CDR2 FQNEAQ (reference sequence). The CDR3 has 13 amino acids. Written as DNA, the CDR3 is TGTGCCAGCAGCCTCGTTGCAGGGTCTGAAGCTTTCCTT. It encodes CASSLVAGSEAFL.

The chain uses TRBV7-3 and TRBJ2-7, with 11 bases fitting TRBD1. V shed 2 bases, J shed 4 bases, and the junction held 13 bases outside the gene matches. The germline CDR1 and CDR2 sequences are SGHTA and FQGTGA. The CDR3 spans 18 residues. CDR3 sequence (DNA): TGTGCCAGCAGCTTAGAGGGACAGGGGGGCGCCGGGCGATACGAGCAGTACTTC. Amino acid sequence: CASSLEGQGGAGRYEQYF.